The next 22 T cell receptor beta chains were all read from a single sample in a study of cytomegalovirus exposure and HLA in healthy donors. Researchers ran the PCR with 60 Vbeta and 13 Jbeta primers. Libraries were prepared by immunoSEQ multiplex PCR; TCRdb keeps only in-frame clonotypes and omits some of them. The table has about 190,000 clones, approximately 84% seen once. Sample: PBMCs. The receptors stem from a woman in her 50s in good health and CMV-seropositive.

The CDR3 nucleotides read TGTGCCAGCAGTTTAAGACTATCGGGACTTAATGGCTACACCTTC. Protein sequence: CASSLRLSGLNGYTF. This sequence joins TRBV6-6 and TRBJ1-2, with a weak D call TRBD1 (5 bases). Trimming removed 4 bases at V and 6 bases at J, with 18 bases between. The CDR3 covers 15 residues. The germline gives CDR1 MNHNY, CDR2 SVGAGI (reference sequence).

The chain couples TRBV4-2 to TRBJ1-1, with 11 bases aligning to TRBD1. Germline V gives CDR1 LGHNA, CDR2 YNFKEQ. The CDR3 loop spans 15 amino acids. The ends lost 3 bases at V and 7 bases at J; junction bases unmatched: 7. CDR3: CASSHAGQGVNEAFF. The CDR3 bases are TGTGCCAGCAGCCATGCGGGACAGGGGGTTAATGAAGCTTTCTTT.

Here the CDR3 DNA reads TGTGCCAGCAGCCCCTACTTCGGGGAGACCCAGTACTTC. Amino acid sequence: CASSPYFGETQYF. The chain recombines TRBV28 with TRBJ2-5; D uncertain. CDR1 and CDR2 from the germline V gene are MDHEN and SYDVKM. The CDR3 is 13 amino acids. V was pared by 6 bases and J by 5 bases, with 13 bases between.

The rearrangement joins TRBV27 to TRBJ1-2; D remains ambiguous. V was pared by 2 bases and J by 5 bases, with 12 bases between. The CDR3 totals 14 residues. From germline, CDR1 is MNHEY and CDR2 SMNVEV (reference sequence). The CDR3 protein is CASSLHSARYGYTF. Written as DNA, the CDR3 is TGTGCCAGCAGTTTACACAGTGCACGTTATGGCTACACCTTC.

On this clone: The sample has other DNA sequences that encode this CDR3 too. The chain couples TRBV18 to TRBJ1-3, with no clear D. CDR1 and CDR2 from the germline V gene are KGHSH and LQKENI. The CDR3 length is 14 residues. V was shortened by 3 bases and J by 1 base, with 7 bases between the two germline ends. The CDR3 loop reads CASSPDSSGNTIYF. DNA of the CDR3: TGTGCCAGCTCACCGGACTCTTCTGGAAACACCATATATTTT.

Comment on this clone: At the DNA level, this CDR3 is encoded by other sequences in the same sample as well. The rearrangement links TRBV5-1 to TRBJ2-3; D is unresolved. Between the trimmed V and J ends, which lost 0 bases and 2 bases, there was a span of 7 bases. The CDR3 is 14 residues long. CDR1 is SGHRS and CDR2 is YFSETQ in the germline V gene. CDR3 bases: TGCGCCAGCAGCTTGGGCGGAGACACAGATACGCAGTATTTT. Translation gives CASSLGGDTDTQYF.

This clone was seen once. This chain links TRBV7-6 with TRBJ2-2, with D perhaps matching TRBD2 (6 bases). Germline assignment: CDR1 SGHVS and CDR2 FNYEAQ. Trimming cost V 5 bases and J 7 bases, with 20 bases left between them. The CDR3 runs to 16 residues. The CDR3 coding sequence is TGTGCCAGCAGCCACGGGTGGGGGGAAAGCAACGGGGAGCTGTTTTTT. Translated, it gives CASSHGWGESNGELFF.

This clone has a handful of counts. The chain recombines TRBV2 with TRBJ1-1; tentative D call: TRBD1 (6 bases). Trimming shortened V by 4 bases and J by 1 base, and 10 bases separated the two germline ends. The CDR3 runs to 14 residues. The germline V gene has CDR1 SNHLY and CDR2 FYNNEI. CDR3 coding DNA: TGTGCCAGCAGTGGAACGACAGGGAACACTGAAGCTTTCTTT. This sequence encodes CASSGTTGNTEAFF.

V and J are TRBV6-5 and TRBJ2-3; D gene unclear. V lost 6 bases and J 6 bases, leaving 13 bases between the germline ends. The CDR3 covers 13 residues. Germline loops: CDR1 MNHEY, CDR2 SVGAGI. CDR3 DNA: TGTGCCAGCAGCCCTACTTTTTTGGATACGCAGTATTTT. This codes for CASSPTFLDTQYF.

This chain links TRBV15 with TRBJ2-5; 7 bases agree with TRBD2. The germline gives CDR1 LNHNV, CDR2 YYDKDF (reference sequence). V shed 8 bases, J shed 5 bases, and the junction held 11 bases outside the gene matches. The CDR3 runs 14 residues. CDR3 bases: TGTGCCACCCGGAGAGGGGCGGGAGAGGAGACCCAGTACTTC. Its protein product is CATRRGAGEETQYF. The whole variable domain, filled in from reference TRBV15 and TRBJ2-5, reads DAMVIQNPRYQVTQFGKPVTLSCSQTLNHNVMYWYQQKSSQAPKLLFHYYDKDFNNEADTPDNFQSRRPNTSFCFLDIRSPGLGDTAMYLCATRRGAGEETQYFGPGTRLLVL.

V gene TRBV7-2 combines with J gene TRBJ1-6; 9 bases align to TRBD1. Trimming took 4 bases from V and 9 from J; bases not matched to a gene: 7. The germline CDR1 and CDR2 sequences are SGHTA and FQGNSA. The CDR3 has 15 amino acids. DNA of the CDR3: TGTGCCAGCAGCTCGGGACAGGGACAGGGTTCACCCCTCCACTTT. It yields the protein CASSSGQGQGSPLHF.

The chain has TRBV4-2 and TRBJ1-4, with no clear D. This CDR3 has 16 residues. In germline, CDR1 is LGHNA, CDR2 YNFKEQ. V dropped 1 base and J dropped 3 bases, with 12 bases sitting between them. The CDR3 sequence is CASSQAAREANEKLFF. In DNA form, the CDR3 reads TGTGCCAGCAGCCAAGCGGCGAGGGAGGCTAATGAAAAACTGTTTTTT.

The rearrangement links TRBV15 to TRBJ1-3, with TRBD1 matching over 8 bases. V gave up 1 base and J gave up 2 bases; unmatched junction bases: 4. The germline V gene encodes CDR1 LNHNV and CDR2 YYDKDF (reference sequence). The CDR3 is 16 residues long. For the CDR3, the DNA is TGTGCCACCAGCAGAGGTTCGGACAGGGCTGGAAACACCATATATTTT. Translation gives CATSRGSDRAGNTIYF.

J is TRBJ1-1 and V is TRBV11-1; a weak D match, TRBD1 (6 bases). The length of the CDR3 is 15 residues. CDR1 and CDR2 (germline): SGHAT, FQDESV (reference sequence). Trimming removed 2 bases from V and 12 bases from J, with 22 bases in between. The CDR3 region has the DNA TGTGCCAGCAGCTTAACAGGGACCCTGGGCGCCGGGACTTTCTTT. It is translated as CASSLTGTLGAGTFF.

In its sample, this clone was seen a few times. J is TRBJ1-4 and V is TRBV2, with D possibly being TRBD1 (5 bases). The CDR3 totals 14 residues. The V end lost 4 bases, the J end lost 10 bases, and 16 bases lay between the germline ends. The germline gives CDR1 SNHLY, CDR2 FYNNEI. CDR3 residues: CASSVGRDPRKLFF. As DNA, the CDR3 is TGTGCCAGCAGTGTGGGCAGGGATCCTCGAAAACTGTTTTTT.

This sequence joins TRBV15 and TRBJ1-5; unclear D gene. CDR1 is LNHNV, CDR2 YYDKDF, per germline (reference sequence). V lost 0 bases, J lost 6 bases, and 3 bases lay in between. This CDR3 has 12 amino acids. CDR3 nucleotides: TGTGCCACCAGCAGAGATAGTCAGCCCCAGCATTTT. It translates to CATSRDSQPQHF. Based on the CDR3 plus reference TRBV15 and TRBJ1-5, the full variable domain is DAMVIQNPRYQVTQFGKPVTLSCSQTLNHNVMYWYQQKSSQAPKLLFHYYDKDFNNEADTPDNFQSRRPNTSFCFLDIRSPGLGDTAMYLCATSRDSQPQHFGDGTRLSIL.

The rearrangement joins TRBV11-2 to TRBJ2-1; D is unclear. Germline V CDR1 and CDR2: SGHAT, FQNNGV. The CDR3 extends over 14 amino acids. The V and J ends lost 4 bases and 0 bases respectively, with 7 bases between them. For the CDR3, the DNA is TGTGCCAGCAGCTCCTCTAGCTCCTACAATGAGCAGTTCTTC. Residues: CASSSSSSYNEQFF. Filled out from reference TRBV11-2 and TRBJ2-1, the complete variable domain reads EAGVAQSPRYKIIEKRQSVAFWCNPISGHATLYWYQQILGQGPKLLIQFQNNGVVDDSQLPKDRFSAERLKGVDSTLKIQPAKLEDSAVYLCASSSSSSYNEQFFGPGTRLTVL.

The J gene is TRBJ2-7, the V gene TRBV2; possibly TRBD1 for D (6 bases). Germline V CDR1 and CDR2: SNHLY, FYNNEI. This CDR3 comprises 14 residues. V was trimmed by 4 bases and J by 5 bases, leaving 15 bases between them. Here the CDR3 reads CASSVEQGYDEQYF. The CDR3 DNA reads as TGTGCCAGCAGTGTTGAACAGGGCTACGACGAGCAGTACTTC.

The gene calls are TRBV7-9 and TRBJ2-5; 8 nucleotides align to TRBD2. V trimming: 5 bases; J trimming: 0 bases; junction bases outside the gene matches: 14. The CDR3 loop spans 18 amino acids. Germline lookup yields CDR1 SEHNR and CDR2 FQNEAQ (reference sequence). CDR3: CASSIQWGTRAYQETQYF. The DNA for the CDR3 is TGTGCCAGCAGCATCCAATGGGGGACTAGGGCGTACCAAGAGACCCAGTACTTC.

This clone was counted a single time. The J gene is TRBJ2-3, the V gene TRBV7-8; 11 bases align to TRBD2. The CDR3 covers 16 residues. V lost 5 bases to trimming and J lost 3 bases; unmatched junction nucleotides: 7. Germline-derived CDR1 and CDR2 are SGHVS and FQNEAQ. CDR3 residues: CASSPLAGGPTDTQYF. In DNA form, the CDR3 reads TGTGCCAGCAGCCCCTTAGCGGGGGGGCCTACAGATACGCAGTATTTT. The variable domain in full, with the rest retrieved from reference TRBV7-8 and TRBJ2-3, is GAGVSQSPRYKVAKRGQDVALRCDPISGHVSLFWYQQALGQGPEFLTYFQNEAQLDKSGLPSDRFFAERPEGSVSTLKIQRTQQEDSAVYLCASSPLAGGPTDTQYFGPGTRLTVL.

The CDR3 region has the DNA TGTGCCAGCTCACCATTGGGTACAGGGGGTTTAACTGAAGCTTTCTTT. It is translated as CASSPLGTGGLTEAFF. The rearrangement joins TRBV18 to TRBJ1-1, with 8 nucleotides matching TRBD1. The CDR3 covers 16 residues. The V gene's germline CDR1 is KGHSH and CDR2 LQKENI. Unmatched junction bases numbered 10, after V lost 2 bases and J lost 5 bases. The entire variable domain, with the rest obtained from reference TRBV18 and TRBJ1-1, is as follows: NAGVMQNPRHLVRRRGQEARLRCSPMKGHSHVYWYRQLPEEGLKFMVYLQKENIIDESGMPKERFSAEFPKEGPSILRIQQVVRGDSAAYFCASSPLGTGGLTEAFFGQGTRLTVV.

This chain connects TRBV5-4 to TRBJ2-3, with TRBD2 matching 8 bases. Germline CDR1 and CDR2: SGHNT and YYREEE (reference sequence). J gave up 0 bases and V 0 bases, and 3 bases lay outside the gene matches. The CDR3 sequence is 16 residues long. The CDR3 nucleotides are TGTGCCAGCAGCTTGGCGGGGGGGCGGAGCACAGATACGCAGTATTTT. Translating it yields CASSLAGGRSTDTQYF.